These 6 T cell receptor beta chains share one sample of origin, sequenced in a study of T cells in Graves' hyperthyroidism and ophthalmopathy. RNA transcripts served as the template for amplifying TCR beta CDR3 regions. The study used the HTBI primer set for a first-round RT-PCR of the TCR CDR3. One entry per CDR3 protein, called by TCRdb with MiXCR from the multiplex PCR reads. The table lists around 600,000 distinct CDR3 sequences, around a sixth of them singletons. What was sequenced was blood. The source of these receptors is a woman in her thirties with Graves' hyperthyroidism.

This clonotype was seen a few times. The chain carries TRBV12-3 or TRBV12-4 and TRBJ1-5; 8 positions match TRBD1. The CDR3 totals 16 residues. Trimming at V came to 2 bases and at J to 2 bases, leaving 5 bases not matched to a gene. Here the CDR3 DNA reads TGTGCCAGCAGTTTACAAACAGGGGGAGGCAATCAGCCCCAGCATTTT. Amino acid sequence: CASSLQTGGGNQPQHF.

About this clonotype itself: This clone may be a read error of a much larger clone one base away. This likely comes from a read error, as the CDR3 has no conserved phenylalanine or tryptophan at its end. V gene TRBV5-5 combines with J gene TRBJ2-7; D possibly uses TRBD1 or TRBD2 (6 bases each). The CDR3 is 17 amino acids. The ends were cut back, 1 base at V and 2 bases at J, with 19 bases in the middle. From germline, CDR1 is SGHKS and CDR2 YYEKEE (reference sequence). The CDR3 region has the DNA TGTGCCAGCAGCTTGTATGGGGGCAGGGGACTTACCTACGAGCAGTACCTC. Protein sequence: CASSLYGGRGLTYEQYL.

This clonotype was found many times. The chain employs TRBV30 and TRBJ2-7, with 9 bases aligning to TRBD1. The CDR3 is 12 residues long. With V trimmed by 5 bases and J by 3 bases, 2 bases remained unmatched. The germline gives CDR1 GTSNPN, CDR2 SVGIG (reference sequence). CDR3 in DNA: TGTGCCTGGCGGGGACAGGGCTACGAGCAGTACTTC. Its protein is CAWRGQGYEQYF.

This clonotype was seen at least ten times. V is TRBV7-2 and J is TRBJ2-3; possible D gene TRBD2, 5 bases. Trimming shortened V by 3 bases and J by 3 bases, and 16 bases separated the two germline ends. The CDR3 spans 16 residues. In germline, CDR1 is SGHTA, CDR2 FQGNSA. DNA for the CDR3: TGTGCCAGCAGCTTGGGCGTTGGACTCTCTACAGATACGCAGTATTTT. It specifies CASSLGVGLSTDTQYF. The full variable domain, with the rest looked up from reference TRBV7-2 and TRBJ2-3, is GAGVSQSPSNKVTEKGKDVELRCDPISGHTALYWYRQSLGQGLEFLIYFQGNSAPDKSGLPSDRFSAERTGGSVSTLTIQRTQQEDSAVYLCASSLGVGLSTDTQYFGPGTRLTVL.

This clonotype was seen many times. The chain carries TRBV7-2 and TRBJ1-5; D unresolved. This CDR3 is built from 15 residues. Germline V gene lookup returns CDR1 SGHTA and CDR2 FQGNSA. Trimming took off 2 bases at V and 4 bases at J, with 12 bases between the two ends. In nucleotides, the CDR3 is TGTGCCAGCAGCTTAAGCGGCCAGTTAAATCAGCCCCAGCATTTT. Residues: CASSLSGQLNQPQHF. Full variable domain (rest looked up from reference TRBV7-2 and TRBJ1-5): GAGVSQSPSNKVTEKGKDVELRCDPISGHTALYWYRQSLGQGLEFLIYFQGNSAPDKSGLPSDRFSAERTGGSVSTLTIQRTQQEDSAVYLCASSLSGQLNQPQHFGDGTRLSIL.

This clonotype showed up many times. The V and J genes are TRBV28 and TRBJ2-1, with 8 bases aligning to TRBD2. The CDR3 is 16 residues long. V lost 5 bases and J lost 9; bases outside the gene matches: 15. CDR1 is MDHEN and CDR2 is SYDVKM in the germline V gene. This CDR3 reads CASSPPPGRALGEQFF. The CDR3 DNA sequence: TGTGCCAGCAGTCCTCCCCCCGGGAGGGCCCTCGGTGAGCAGTTCTTC.